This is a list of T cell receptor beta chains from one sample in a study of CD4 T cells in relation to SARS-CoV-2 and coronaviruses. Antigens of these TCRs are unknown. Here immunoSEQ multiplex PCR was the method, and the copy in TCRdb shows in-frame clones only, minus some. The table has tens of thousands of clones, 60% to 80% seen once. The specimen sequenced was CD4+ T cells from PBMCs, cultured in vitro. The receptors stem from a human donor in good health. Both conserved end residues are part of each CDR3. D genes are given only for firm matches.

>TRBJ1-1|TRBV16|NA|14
CASSQLQTNTEAFF
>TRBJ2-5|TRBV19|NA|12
CASSSSQETQYF
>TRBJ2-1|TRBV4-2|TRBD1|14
CASSQFRDRNEQFF
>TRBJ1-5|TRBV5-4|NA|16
CASSPNRLRSNQPQHF
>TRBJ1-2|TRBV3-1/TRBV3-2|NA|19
CASTPNPPSKDSSNYGYTF
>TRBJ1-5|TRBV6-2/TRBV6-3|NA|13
CASSQGPVQPQHF
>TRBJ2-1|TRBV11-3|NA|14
CASSGGREHNEQFF
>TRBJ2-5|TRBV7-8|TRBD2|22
CASSFSFYTDLRGGRRQETQYF
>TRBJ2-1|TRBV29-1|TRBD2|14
CSGGTSGNYNEQFF
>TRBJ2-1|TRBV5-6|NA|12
CASSLGGPEQFF
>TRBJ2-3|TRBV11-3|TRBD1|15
CASSPGQGSTDTQYF
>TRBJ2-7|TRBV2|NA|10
CASGAGWVYF
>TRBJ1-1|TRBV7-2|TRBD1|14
CASSLAGTGAEAFF
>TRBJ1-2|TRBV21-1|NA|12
CASKGGFYGYTF
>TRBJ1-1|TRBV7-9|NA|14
CASSLASVNTEAFF
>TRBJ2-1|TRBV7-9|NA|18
CASSLIIVGRDTYNEQFF
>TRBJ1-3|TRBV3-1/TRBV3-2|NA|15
CASSQITGPGNTIYF
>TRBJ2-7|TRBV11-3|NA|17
CASSLPPWAGAPYEQYF
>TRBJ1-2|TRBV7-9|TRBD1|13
CASSDGTEYGYTF
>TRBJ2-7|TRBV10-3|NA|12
CAISAGSYEQYF
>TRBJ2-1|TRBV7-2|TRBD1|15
CASSLTGSSYNEQFF
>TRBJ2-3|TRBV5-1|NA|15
CASRSDGASTDTQYF
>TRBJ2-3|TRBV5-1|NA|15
CASSEVGGFADTQYF
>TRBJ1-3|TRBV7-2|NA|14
CASSSGQPGNTIYF
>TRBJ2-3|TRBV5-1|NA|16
CASSLAGLRSTDTQYF
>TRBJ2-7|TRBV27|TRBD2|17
CASSFHGGAGGRNEQYF
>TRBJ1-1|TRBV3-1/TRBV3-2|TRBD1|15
CASSQGTGGETEAFF
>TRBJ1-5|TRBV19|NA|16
CASSIEGGQLYQPQHF
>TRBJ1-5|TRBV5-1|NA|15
CASSLAGLSNQPQHF
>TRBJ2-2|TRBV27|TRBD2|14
CASRLLRGAGELFF
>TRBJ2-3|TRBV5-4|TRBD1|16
CASSFEPQGARDTQYF
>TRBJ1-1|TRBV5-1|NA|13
CASSPGLSTEAFF
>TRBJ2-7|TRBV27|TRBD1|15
CASRTLGQGVYEQYF
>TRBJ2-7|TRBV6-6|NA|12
CASRGGSYEQYF
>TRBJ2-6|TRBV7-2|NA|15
CASSLAGVGANVLTF
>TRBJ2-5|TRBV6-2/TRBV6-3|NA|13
CASSQGGFETQYF
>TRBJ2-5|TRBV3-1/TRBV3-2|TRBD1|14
CASSTRQGLGAQYF
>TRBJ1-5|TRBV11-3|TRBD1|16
CASSQGQAYSNQPQHF
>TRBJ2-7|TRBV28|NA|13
CASKVGAGHEQYF
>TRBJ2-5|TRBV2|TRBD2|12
CAGGLAQETQYF
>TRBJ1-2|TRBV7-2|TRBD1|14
CASSLGQGDYGYTF
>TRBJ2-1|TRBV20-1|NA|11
CSASGATEQFF
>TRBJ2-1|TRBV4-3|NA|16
CASSQDISGSYNEQFF
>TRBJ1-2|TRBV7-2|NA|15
CASSLFVQGPYGYTF
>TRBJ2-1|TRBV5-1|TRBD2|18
CASSGTSGGSSSYNEQFF
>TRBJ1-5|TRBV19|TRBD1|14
CASHPDRGHQPQHF
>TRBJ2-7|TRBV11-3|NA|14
CASSSFGGSYEQYF
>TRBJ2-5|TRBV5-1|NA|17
CASSLAPGMRGQETQYF
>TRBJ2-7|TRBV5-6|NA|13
CASSLVLGYEQYF